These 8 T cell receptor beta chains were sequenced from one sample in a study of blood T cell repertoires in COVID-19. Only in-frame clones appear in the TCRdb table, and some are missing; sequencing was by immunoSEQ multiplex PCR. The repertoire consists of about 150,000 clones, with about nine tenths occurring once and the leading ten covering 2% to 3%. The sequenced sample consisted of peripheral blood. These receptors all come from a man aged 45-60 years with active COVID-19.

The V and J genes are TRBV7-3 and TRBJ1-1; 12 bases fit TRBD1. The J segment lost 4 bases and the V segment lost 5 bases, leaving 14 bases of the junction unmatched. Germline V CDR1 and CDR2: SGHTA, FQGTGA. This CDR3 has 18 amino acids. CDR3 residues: CASSLTTGTGGAGTEAFF. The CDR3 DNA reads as TGTGCCAGCAGCCTTACAACCGGGACAGGGGGCGCGGGCACTGAAGCTTTCTTT.

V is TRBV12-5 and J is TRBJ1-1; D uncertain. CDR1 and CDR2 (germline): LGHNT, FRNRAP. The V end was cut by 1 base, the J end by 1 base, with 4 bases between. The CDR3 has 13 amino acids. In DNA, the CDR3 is TGTGCTAGTGGTTTGGGAGGGAACACTGAAGCTTTCTTT. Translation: CASGLGGNTEAFF.

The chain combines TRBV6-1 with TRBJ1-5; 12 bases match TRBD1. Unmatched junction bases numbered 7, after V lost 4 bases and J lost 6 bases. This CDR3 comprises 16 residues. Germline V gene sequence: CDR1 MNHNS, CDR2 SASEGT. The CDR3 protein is CASSAWDRGPGQPQHF. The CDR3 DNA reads TGTGCCAGCAGTGCATGGGACAGGGGGCCGGGTCAGCCCCAGCATTTT.

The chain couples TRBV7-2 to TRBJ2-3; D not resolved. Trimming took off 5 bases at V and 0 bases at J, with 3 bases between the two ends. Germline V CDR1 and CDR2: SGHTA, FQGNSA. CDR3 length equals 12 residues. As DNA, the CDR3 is TGTGCCAGCAGCCCTAGCACAGATACGCAGTATTTT. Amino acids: CASSPSTDTQYF.

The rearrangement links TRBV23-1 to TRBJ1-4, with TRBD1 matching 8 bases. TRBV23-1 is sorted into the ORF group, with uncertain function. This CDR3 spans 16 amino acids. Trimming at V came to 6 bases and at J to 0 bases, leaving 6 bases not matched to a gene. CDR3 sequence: CASRPDRGATNEKLFF. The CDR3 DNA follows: TGCGCCAGCAGGCCCGACAGGGGCGCAACTAATGAAAAACTGTTTTTT.

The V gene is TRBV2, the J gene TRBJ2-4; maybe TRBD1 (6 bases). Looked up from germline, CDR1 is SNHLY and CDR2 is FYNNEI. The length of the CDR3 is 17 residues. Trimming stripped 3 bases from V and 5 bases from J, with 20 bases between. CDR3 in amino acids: CASSDTTPGVVQNIQYF. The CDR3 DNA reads TGTGCCAGCAGTGATACAACCCCAGGGGTGGTCCAAAACATTCAGTACTTC.

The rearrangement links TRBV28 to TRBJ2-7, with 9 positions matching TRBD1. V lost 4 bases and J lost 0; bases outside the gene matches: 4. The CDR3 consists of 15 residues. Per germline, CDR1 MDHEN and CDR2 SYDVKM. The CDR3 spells CASSSPTGGSYEQYF. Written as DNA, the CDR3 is TGTGCCAGCAGTTCCCCGACAGGGGGCTCCTACGAGCAGTACTTC.

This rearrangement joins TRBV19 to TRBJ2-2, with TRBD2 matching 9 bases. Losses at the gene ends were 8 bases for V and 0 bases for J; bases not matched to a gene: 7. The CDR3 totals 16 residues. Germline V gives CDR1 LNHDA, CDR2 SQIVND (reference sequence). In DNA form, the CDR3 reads TGTGCCAGTCGTGCTAGCGGGACGGCGAACACCGGGGAGCTGTTTTTT. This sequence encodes CASRASGTANTGELFF.